The rows below give T cell receptor beta chains drawn from one sample of a study of molecular identifiers for immune sequencing clone quantification. TCRdb re-analysed the PCR reads in MiXCR, keeping a single row per CDR3 protein. Of hundreds of thousands of distinct CDR3 sequences listed, about 25% are singletons. Input material: naive CD8+ T cells from blood, with Jurkat cell RNA spiked in. The origin of the receptors is a human donor in good health. Some libraries in this study had Jurkat cell RNA spiked in. Both conserved end residues are part of each CDR3. Fields, in order: clone size, D gene, CDR3 length, V gene, J gene, CDR3 protein, CDR3 DNA. The D gene is left open where the match is weak. Only some rows state a clone size, as once, few, many or a class for expanded clones.

size: many; D: -; length: 14; V: TRBV6-5; J: TRBJ2-3; CDR3: CASSYSNYIDTQYF; DNA: TGTGCCAGCAGTTACTCGAATTATATAGATACGCAGTATTTT
size: -; D: -; length: 14; V: TRBV27; J: TRBJ1-5; CDR3: CASSSWGPNQPQHF; DNA: TGTGCCAGCAGTTCCTGGGGACCCAATCAGCCCCAGCATTTT
size: few; D: -; length: 12; V: TRBV19; J: TRBJ1-1; CDR3: CASSMANTEAFF; DNA: TGTGCCAGTAGTATGGCGAACACTGAAGCTTTCTTT
size: once; D: TRBD2; length: 17; V: TRBV7-2; J: TRBJ2-7; CDR3: CASSTECLAGGFYEQYF; DNA: TGTGCCAGCAGCACGGAGTGTCTAGCGGGGGGCTTTTACGAGCAGTACTTC
size: few; D: -; length: 15; V: TRBV21-1; J: TRBJ1-1; CDR3: CASSKHGIMNTEAFF; DNA: TGTGCCAGCAGCAAACACGGGATTATGAACACTGAAGCTTTCTTT
size: -; D: -; length: 14; V: TRBV2; J: TRBJ2-7; CDR3: CASSEAGTPYEQYF; DNA: TGTGCCAGCAGTGAAGCGGGGACACCCTACGAGCAGTACTTC
size: few; D: -; length: 13; V: TRBV30; J: TRBJ2-7; CDR3: CAWDPGSSYEQYF; DNA: TGTGCCTGGGACCCCGGGAGCTCCTACGAGCAGTACTTC
size: few; D: TRBD1; length: 15; V: TRBV19; J: TRBJ2-7; CDR3: CASSPGTGLTYEQYF; DNA: TGTGCCAGTAGCCCCGGGACAGGGTTAACCTACGAGCAGTACTTC
size: -; D: TRBD2; length: 15; V: TRBV19; J: TRBJ2-7; CDR3: CASSIWSGGAYEQYF; DNA: TGTGCCAGTAGTATATGGAGCGGGGGGGCTTACGAGCAGTACTTC
size: once; D: -; length: 14; V: TRBV20-1; J: TRBJ1-5; CDR3: CSARVGMSNQPRHF; DNA: TGCAGTGCTAGAGTCGGGATGAGCAATCAGCCCCGGCATTTT
size: many; D: TRBD1; length: 15; V: TRBV9; J: TRBJ2-3; CDR3: CASSVGTGGRDTQYF; DNA: TGTGCCAGCAGCGTAGGGACAGGGGGCCGAGATACGCAGTATTTT
size: -; D: -; length: 12; V: TRBV4-3; J: TRBJ1-1; CDR3: CASSQGRMEAFF; DNA: TGCGCCAGCAGCCAAGGGAGGATGGAAGCTTTCTTT
size: few; D: -; length: 11; V: TRBV30; J: TRBJ1-1; CDR3: CACGGATEAFF; DNA: TGTGCGTGTGGGGGGGCCACTGAAGCTTTCTTT
size: many; D: TRBD1; length: 12; V: TRBV29-1; J: TRBJ1-1; CDR3: CSVRGQGKEAFF; DNA: TGCAGCGTTAGAGGACAGGGGAAAGAAGCTTTCTTT
size: few; D: -; length: 15; V: TRBV19; J: TRBJ2-1; CDR3: CASSKSTFSYNEQFF; DNA: TGTGCCAGTAGCAAAAGTACCTTCTCCTACAATGAGCAGTTCTTC
size: many; D: -; length: 14; V: TRBV6-5; J: TRBJ1-1; CDR3: CASSYGRSNTEAFF; DNA: TGTGCCAGCAGTTACGGAAGATCGAACACTGAAGCTTTCTTT
size: many; D: TRBD2; length: 15; V: TRBV11-2; J: TRBJ2-3; CDR3: CASSLGTSAADTQYF; DNA: TGTGCCAGCAGCTTAGGGACTAGCGCGGCAGATACGCAGTATTTT
size: few; D: -; length: 13; V: TRBV29-1; J: TRBJ1-2; CDR3: CSVTEGSNYGYTF; DNA: TGCAGCGTCACTGAGGGGTCTAACTATGGCTACACCTTC
size: -; D: -; length: 14; V: TRBV30; J: TRBJ2-1; CDR3: CAWSVGAGGNEQFF; DNA: TGTGCCTGGAGTGTAGGGGCCGGGGGCAATGAGCAGTTCTTC
size: -; D: TRBD1; length: 15; V: TRBV7-9; J: TRBJ2-7; CDR3: CASSPPGTGGSEQYF; DNA: TGTGCCAGCAGCCCCCCCGGGACAGGAGGATCCGAGCAGTACTTC
size: -; D: TRBD2; length: 15; V: TRBV12-3/TRBV12-4; J: TRBJ2-7; CDR3: CASSLLAASSYEQYF; DNA: TGTGCCAGCAGTTTACTAGCGGCCAGCTCCTACGAGCAGTACTTC
size: -; D: TRBD2; length: 15; V: TRBV4-1; J: TRBJ2-7; CDR3: CASSHLLAGSNGQYF; DNA: TGCGCCAGCAGCCACCTCCTAGCGGGATCCAACGGGCAGTACTTC
size: -; D: -; length: 15; V: TRBV20-1; J: TRBJ2-2; CDR3: CSARDRDAISGELLF; DNA: TGCAGTGCTAGAGATAGGGACGCAATTTCAGGGGAGCTGTTATTT
size: many; D: -; length: 15; V: TRBV9; J: TRBJ2-5; CDR3: CASSSGVAAQETQYF; DNA: TGTGCCAGCAGCTCGGGGGTGGCGGCACAAGAGACCCAGTACTTC
size: many; D: TRBD2; length: 14; V: TRBV7-6; J: TRBJ2-3; CDR3: CASSLTSGGDTQYF; DNA: TGTGCCAGCAGCTTGACTAGCGGGGGCGATACGCAGTATTTT
size: -; D: TRBD2; length: 16; V: TRBV9; J: TRBJ2-3; CDR3: CASSVGTSGPTDTQYF; DNA: TGTGCCAGCAGCGTAGGGACTAGCGGGCCAACAGATACGCAGTATTTT
size: -; D: -; length: 15; V: TRBV7-6; J: TRBJ1-5; CDR3: CASSLETVDNQPQHF; DNA: TGTGCCAGCAGCTTGGAGACCGTTGACAATCAGCCCCAGCATTTT
size: few; D: -; length: 13; V: TRBV7-6; J: TRBJ2-7; CDR3: CASSLAWGYEQYF; DNA: TGTGCCAGCAGCTTAGCGTGGGGATACGAGCAGTACTTC
size: -; D: -; length: 12; V: TRBV27; J: TRBJ2-7; CDR3: CASISRAYEQYF; DNA: TGTGCCAGCATCTCCAGGGCCTACGAGCAGTACTTC
size: -; D: TRBD2; length: 14; V: TRBV3-1; J: TRBJ2-3; CDR3: CASSFRLAPDTQYF; DNA: TGTGCCAGCAGCTTCCGACTAGCGCCAGATACGCAGTATTTT
size: many; D: TRBD1; length: 13; V: TRBV4-3; J: TRBJ1-1; CDR3: CASSQGTGTEAFF; DNA: TGCGCCAGCAGCCAAGGGACAGGCACTGAAGCTTTCTTT
size: many; D: -; length: 12; V: TRBV29-1; J: TRBJ2-3; CDR3: CSVTTSTDTQYF; DNA: TGCAGCGTGACAACTAGCACAGATACGCAGTATTTT
size: few; D: -; length: 12; V: TRBV30; J: TRBJ1-1; CDR3: CAWSVAGKEAFF; DNA: TGTGCTTGGAGTGTAGCGGGCAAAGAAGCTTTCTTT
size: -; D: TRBD1; length: 14; V: TRBV19; J: TRBJ2-1; CDR3: CAGSIGQGGNEQFF; DNA: TGTGCCGGTAGTATCGGACAGGGGGGCAATGAGCAGTTCTTC
size: -; D: -; length: 13; V: TRBV20-1; J: TRBJ2-7; CDR3: CSAVGIYSYEQYF; DNA: TGCAGTGCCGTGGGGATCTACTCCTACGAGCAGTACTTC
size: many; D: -; length: 12; V: TRBV7-2; J: TRBJ2-3; CDR3: CASSLHADTQYF; DNA: TGTGCCAGCAGCTTACATGCAGATACGCAGTATTTT
size: many; D: TRBD2; length: 15; V: TRBV20-1; J: TRBJ2-7; CDR3: CSARDGLAGAYEQYF; DNA: TGCAGTGCTAGAGACGGACTAGCGGGAGCTTACGAGCAGTACTTC
size: many; D: -; length: 16; V: TRBV19; J: TRBJ2-3; CDR3: CASSIVGGVSTDTQYF; DNA: TGTGCCAGTAGTATCGTTGGCGGGGTTAGCACAGATACGCAGTATTTT
size: many; D: -; length: 13; V: TRBV20-1; J: TRBJ2-5; CDR3: CSADAWGTETQYF; DNA: TGCAGTGCTGATGCGTGGGGGACGGAGACCCAGTACTTC
size: -; D: -; length: 15; V: TRBV7-9; J: TRBJ2-2; CDR3: CASSSEGLSTGELFF; DNA: TGTGCCAGCAGCTCCGAGGGGTTGAGCACCGGGGAGCTGTTTTTT
size: many; D: -; length: 14; V: TRBV6-2/TRBV6-3; J: TRBJ1-1; CDR3: CASSYSSHNTEAFF; DNA: TGTGCCAGCAGTTACTCAAGTCATAACACTGAAGCTTTCTTT
size: few; D: -; length: 14; V: TRBV12-3/TRBV12-4; J: TRBJ1-1; CDR3: CASTEGAMNTEAFF; DNA: TGTGCCAGCACCGAAGGAGCCATGAACACTGAAGCTTTCTTT
size: few; D: TRBD2; length: 15; V: TRBV7-9; J: TRBJ2-5; CDR3: CASSLVAGDQETQYF; DNA: TGTGCCAGCAGCTTAGTAGCGGGGGACCAAGAGACCCAGTACTTC
size: many; D: -; length: 14; V: TRBV7-7; J: TRBJ2-5; CDR3: CASSPPGGLETQYF; DNA: TGTGCCAGCAGCCCACCGGGGGGCTTGGAGACCCAGTACTTC
size: -; D: -; length: 14; V: TRBV13; J: TRBJ2-7; CDR3: CASSLGNLNYEQYF; DNA: TGTGCCAGCAGCTTAGGGAACTTAAACTACGAGCAGTACTTC
size: -; D: -; length: 13; V: TRBV6-2/TRBV6-3; J: TRBJ2-5; CDR3: CASSYSPGGTQYF; DNA: TGTGCCAGCAGTTACTCTCCCGGGGGGACCCAGTACTTC
size: many; D: TRBD2; length: 15; V: TRBV5-1; J: TRBJ2-3; CDR3: CASSLLAGGSDTQYF; DNA: TGCGCCAGCAGCTTGTTAGCGGGAGGAAGCGATACGCAGTATTTT
size: -; D: -; length: 14; V: TRBV6-7; J: TRBJ1-6; CDR3: CASSSGVGNSPPHF; DNA: TGTGCCAGCAGCTCCGGGGTGGGGAATTCACCCCCCCACTTT
size: many; D: -; length: 14; V: TRBV4-1; J: TRBJ2-7; CDR3: CASSQSQLTYEQYF; DNA: TGCGCCAGCAGCCAGTCGCAGCTAACCTACGAGCAGTACTTC
size: -; D: -; length: 14; V: TRBV6-5; J: TRBJ2-7; CDR3: CASSAAGLSYEQYF; DNA: TGTGCCAGCAGTGCCGCAGGGTTGTCCTACGAGCAGTACTTC
size: -; D: -; length: 15; V: TRBV12-3/TRBV12-4; J: TRBJ1-2; CDR3: CASSPGTGGGYGYTF; DNA: TGTGCCAGCAGTCCCGGAACAGGCGGGGGATATGGCTACACCTTC
size: many; D: -; length: 14; V: TRBV27; J: TRBJ1-5; CDR3: CASSLIGGNQPQHF; DNA: TGTGCCAGCAGTTTAATCGGTGGCAATCAGCCCCAGCATTTT
size: many; D: -; length: 13; V: TRBV12-3/TRBV12-4; J: TRBJ1-3; CDR3: CASSSGSGNTIYF; DNA: TGTGCCAGCAGCAGTGGGTCTGGAAACACCATATATTTT
size: -; D: -; length: 13; V: TRBV27; J: TRBJ1-1; CDR3: CASSLSRPPEAFF; DNA: TGTGCCAGCAGTTTGTCGCGGCCCCCTGAAGCTTTCTTT
size: -; D: -; length: 14; V: TRBV10-2; J: TRBJ1-1; CDR3: CASSEHPVGSEAFF; DNA: TGCGCCAGCAGTGAGCACCCGGTAGGAAGTGAAGCTTTCTTT